The clone carrying this T cell receptor (beta chain) has just a few counts. This entry is derived from a study of cytomegalovirus exposure and HLA in healthy donors. Vbeta (60) and Jbeta (13) primers were used in the PCR. The table came from immunoSEQ multiplex PCR; TCRdb's copy has only in-frame clones and leaves some out. Of fewer than 150,000 clones listed, more than 65% are singletons. V gave up 6 bases and J gave up 4 bases; unmatched junction bases: 6. Germline values: CDR1 SQVTM, CDR2 ANQGSEA. The CDR3 sequence is 13 residues long. This chain joins TRBV29-1 and TRBJ1-1; 9 nucleotides match TRBD1. The sequencing sample was made of PBMCs. The sequence was obtained from a woman in her thirties in good health and CMV-seronegative. The CDR3 nucleotides read TGCAGCGTGGCGGGACAGGGATTCACTGAAGCTTTCTTT. Translation: CSVAGQGFTEAFF. Full variable domain (outside the CDR3, taken from reference TRBV29-1 and TRBJ1-1): SAVISQKPSRDICQRGTSLTIQCQVDSQVTMMFWYRQQPGQSLTLIATANQGSEATYESGFVIDKFPISRPNLTFSTLTVSNMSPEDSSIYLCSVAGQGFTEAFFGQGTRLTVV.